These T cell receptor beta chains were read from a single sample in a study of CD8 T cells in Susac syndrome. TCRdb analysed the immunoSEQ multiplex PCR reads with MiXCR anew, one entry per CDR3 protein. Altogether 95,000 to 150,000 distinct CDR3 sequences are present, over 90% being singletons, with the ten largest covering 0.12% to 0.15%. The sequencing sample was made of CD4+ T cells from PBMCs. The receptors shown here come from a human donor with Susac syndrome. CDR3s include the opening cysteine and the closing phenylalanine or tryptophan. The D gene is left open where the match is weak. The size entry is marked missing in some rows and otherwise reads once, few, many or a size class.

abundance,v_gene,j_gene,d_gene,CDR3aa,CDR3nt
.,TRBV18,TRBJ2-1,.,CASSVLALDNEQFF,TGTGCCAGCTCAGTCCTAGCGCTAGACAATGAGCAGTTCTTC
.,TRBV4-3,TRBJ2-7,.,CASSLLRGYEQYF,TGCGCCAGCAGCCTCCTGAGGGGATACGAGCAGTACTTC
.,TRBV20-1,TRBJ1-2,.,CSASQGRGEGGYTF,TGCAGTGCTAGCCAAGGGCGGGGAGAAGGAGGCTACACCTTC
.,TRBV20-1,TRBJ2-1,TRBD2,CSAVTSGTNEQFF,TGCAGTGCTGTGACTAGCGGGACCAATGAGCAGTTCTTC
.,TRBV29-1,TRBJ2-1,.,CSVVALVGEQFF,TGCAGCGTTGTAGCACTAGTTGGTGAGCAGTTCTTC
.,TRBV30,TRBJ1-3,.,CAWSRELRSGNTIYF,TGTGCCTGGAGTCGTGAACTCCGCTCTGGAAACACCATATATTTT
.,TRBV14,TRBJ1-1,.,CASSQAPYTEAFF,TGTGCCAGCAGCCAAGCCCCCTACACTGAAGCTTTCTTT
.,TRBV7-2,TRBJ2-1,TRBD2,CASSTTSGRANEQFF,TGTGCCAGCAGCACTACTAGCGGGAGGGCCAATGAGCAGTTCTTC
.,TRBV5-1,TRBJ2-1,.,CASSLGDGAYNEQFF,TGCGCCAGCAGCTTGGGCGACGGAGCCTACAATGAGCAGTTCTTC
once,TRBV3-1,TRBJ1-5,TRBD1,CASSPTGAGQPQHF,TGTGCCAGCAGCCCGACAGGGGCTGGGCAGCCCCAGCATTTT
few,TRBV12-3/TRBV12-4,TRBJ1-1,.,CASSLRGTEAFF,TGTGCCAGCAGTTTACGGGGAACTGAAGCTTTCTTT
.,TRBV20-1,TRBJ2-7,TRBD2,CSARGGPSGNNEQYF,TGCAGTGCTAGAGGGGGCCCTAGCGGGAACAACGAGCAGTACTTC
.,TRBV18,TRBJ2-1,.,CASSPSPEYNEQFF,TGTGCCAGCTCACCATCCCCAGAATACAATGAGCAGTTCTTC
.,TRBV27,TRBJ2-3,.,CASSRPGDGSTDTQYF,TGTGCCAGCAGTAGGCCGGGGGACGGGAGCACAGATACGCAGTATTTT
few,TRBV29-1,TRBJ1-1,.,CSVFSLNTEAFF,TGCAGCGTTTTTAGTCTGAACACTGAAGCTTTCTTT
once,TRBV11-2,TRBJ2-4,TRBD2,CASSSAGGNIQYF,TGTGCCAGCAGCTCGGCGGGGGGAAACATTCAGTACTTC
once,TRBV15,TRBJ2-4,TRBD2,CATSREKGAGGKNIQYF,TGTGCCACCAGCAGAGAAAAGGGGGCGGGAGGGAAAAACATTCAGTACTTC
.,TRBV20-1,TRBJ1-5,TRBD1,CSAHSGTGNNQPQHF,TGCAGTGCTCACTCCGGGACAGGGAACAATCAGCCCCAGCATTTT